Given below is one T cell receptor (beta chain) in context. Mismatch with germline at one junction end may stem from a read error. CDR3 length: 17 amino acids. Germline V gene lookup returns CDR1 SSHAT and CDR2 FNYEAQ (reference sequence). This entry is derived from a study of blood T cell repertoires in COVID-19. Study processing details: Reference gene primer amplification gave estimated nucleated cell counts. Clones were read by immunoSEQ multiplex PCR, and TCRdb kept only the in-frame ones, dropping some. For V, J and clone size, that table is used; D and trimming come from the DNA. The repertoire includes about 79,000 clones, around nine tenths of them detected once, and 4.6% sits in the top ten.

The genes are TRBV7-7 and TRBJ2-5; the match to TRBD2 covers 15 bases. Sequenced material: peripheral blood. This receptor was taken from a man in his fifties or sixties with active COVID-19. The CDR3 loop is CASSLGLAGGIQETQYF. CDR3 DNA: TGTGCTAGCAGCTTAGGACTAGCGGGGGGGATACAAGAGACCCAGTACTTC.